The 18 T cell receptor beta chains below come from one sample, sequenced in a study of cytomegalovirus exposure and HLA in healthy donors listed by TCRdb under 2017. The library came from the immunoSEQ multiplex PCR assay. For the multiplex PCR, a mixture combining 60 forward primers for TCR Vbeta segments and 13 reverse primers for TCR Jbeta segments was used. As stored in TCRdb, this immuneACCESS dataset retains in-frame rearrangements with V and J assigned. A fraction of the clones does not appear; measured against another copy, unresolved V genes explain less than half of the discrepancy, and the remainder lacks a known reason. This sample gives 250,000 to 350,000 clones in total; 70% to 90% of them show up just once. The ten biggest clones cover roughly 4% of the sample. The material sequenced was PBMCs. Source of these receptors: a man in his forties in good health and CMV-seropositive.

This chain uses TRBV18 with TRBJ2-5, with TRBD2 identical over 14 bases. V lost 0 bases and J lost 4; bases outside the gene matches: 1. The CDR3 runs 16 residues. The V gene's germline CDR1 is KGHSH and CDR2 LQKENI. The CDR3 bases are TGTGCCAGCTCACCACCCGGACTAGCGGGAGGAGAGACCCAGTACTTC. Its protein is CASSPPGLAGGETQYF.

A remark on this clone: The sample has other DNA sequences that encode this CDR3 too. The chain joins TRBV7-9 to TRBJ2-5; D is possibly TRBD2 (6 bases). V lost 2 bases, J lost 5 bases, and 6 bases lay in between. This CDR3 is built from 12 residues. Germline CDR1 SEHNR, CDR2 FQNEAQ (reference sequence). This CDR3 reads CASSLSGETQYF. The CDR3 DNA is TGTGCCAGCAGCTTAAGCGGGGAGACCCAGTACTTC.

The chain employs TRBV9 and TRBJ2-7, with 14 bases lining up with TRBD2. The CDR3 extends over 15 amino acids. The germline V gene encodes CDR1 SGDLS and CDR2 YYNGEE. The ends lost 5 bases at V and 6 bases at J; junction bases unmatched: 7. CDR3 nucleotide sequence: TGTGCCAGCAGTCCATCCGGGACTAGCGGGAGCGAGCAGTACTTC. Amino acids: CASSPSGTSGSEQYF.

V usage is TRBV7-9 and J usage is TRBJ2-7; TRBD2 aligns across 7 bases. Germline values: CDR1 SEHNR, CDR2 FQNEAQ (reference sequence). Germline trimming cut 0 bases from V and 2 bases from J; bases unmatched to any gene: 4. CDR3 length: 15 residues. CDR3 sequence: CASSLAGAGAYEQYF. CDR3 sequence (DNA): TGTGCCAGCAGCTTAGCCGGGGCGGGAGCCTACGAGCAGTACTTC.

The rearrangement joins TRBV7-2 to TRBJ2-1, with 8 bases identical to TRBD2. With 5 bases clipped from V and 2 bases from J, the junction kept 11 bases outside the gene matches. Germline V CDR1 and CDR2: SGHTA, FQGNSA. The CDR3 runs to 17 residues. This CDR3 is CASSPQGLVRPYNEQFF. The DNA of the CDR3 is TGTGCCAGCAGCCCCCAGGGACTAGTAAGACCCTACAATGAGCAGTTCTTC.

The V gene is TRBV7-8, the J gene TRBJ2-1, with a weak D call TRBD2 (6 bases). CDR3 length: 12 amino acids. Germline V gene data show CDR1 as SGHVS and CDR2 as FQNEAQ. Trimming pared 0 bases from V and 9 bases from J, leaving 6 bases between. CDR3: CASSLAGGEQFF. CDR3 nucleotide sequence: TGTGCCAGCAGCTTAGCCGGGGGTGAGCAGTTCTTC.

CDR3 in DNA: TGTGCCAGCAGCTCGGGACAGGGGGGGAACACTGAAGCTTTCTTT. Amino acid sequence: CASSSGQGGNTEAFF. The chain couples TRBV5-6 to TRBJ1-1; 11 positions match TRBD1. The CDR3 length is 15 residues. Per the germline V gene, CDR1 is SGHDT and CDR2 is YYEEEE. V dropped 3 bases and J dropped 1; count of bases not matched to a gene: 2.

This chain uses TRBV16 with TRBJ2-7; no clear D gene. V was shortened by 0 bases and J by 0 bases, with 9 bases between the two germline ends. The CDR3 covers 15 residues. Germline CDR1 is KGHSY and CDR2 is FQNENV. CDR3 coding DNA: TGTGCCAGCAGCCAATCCCAGGTGGTCTCCTACGAGCAGTACTTC. This codes for CASSQSQVVSYEQYF.

The CDR3 DNA reads as TGTGCCAGTATTCCAAGAGGGGAGACTAGCGACCCGTTTACCACAGATACGCAGTATTTT. Translating gives CASIPRGETSDPFTTDTQYF. This sequence joins TRBV19 and TRBJ2-3; 8 bases align to TRBD2. The CDR3 is 20 residues long. The V segment lost 7 bases and the J segment 2 bases; nucleotides outside the gene matches: 23. Germline V CDR1 and CDR2: LNHDA, SQIVND (reference sequence).

The chain uses TRBV6-5 and TRBJ2-5, with D perhaps matching TRBD2 (5 bases). The J call could be wrong; TRBJ2-7 is a better fit for the DNA end. This CDR3 has 14 amino acids. CDR1 and CDR2 from the germline V gene are MNHEY and SVGAGI. CDR3 nucleotide sequence: TGTGCCAGCAGTGAGCTAGGAGGCCCCTACGAGCAGTACTTC. Amino acids: CASSELGGPYEQYF.

This clone came up a few times. This chain connects TRBV6-1 to TRBJ1-2; D is possibly TRBD1 (5 bases). Germline CDR1 is MNHNS and CDR2 is SASEGT. This CDR3 is 14 amino acids long. V lost 3 bases and J lost 2, with 10 bases in between. The CDR3 protein is CASSDPTVNYGYTF. Here the CDR3 DNA reads TGTGCCAGCAGTGATCCGACAGTGAACTATGGCTACACCTTC.

This clone was observed a single time. The rearrangement joins TRBV28 to TRBJ2-7; D possibly corresponds to TRBD2 (6 bases). The V end lost 3 bases, the J end lost 2 bases, and 14 bases lay between the germline ends. The CDR3 length is 15 residues. CDR1 is MDHEN and CDR2 is SYDVKM in the germline V gene. As DNA, the CDR3 is TGTGCCAGCAGTTTTGGGGGGTCCCGGGCCTACGAGCAGTACTTC. Amino acid sequence: CASSFGGSRAYEQYF.

The chain recombines TRBV27 with TRBJ2-7, with TRBD1 as a possible D gene (5 bases). The CDR3 length is 15 residues. V was trimmed by 0 bases and J by 3 bases, leaving 12 bases between them. Germline lookup yields CDR1 MNHEY and CDR2 SMNVEV (reference sequence). The CDR3 loop is CASSLSGHPYYEQYF. In nucleotides, the CDR3 is TGTGCCAGCAGTTTATCGGGGCATCCTTACTACGAGCAGTACTTC.

CDR3 residues: CASSLLVEQYF. In DNA form, the CDR3 reads TGTGCCAGCAGCCTACTAGTCGAGCAGTACTTC. This sequence joins TRBV5-8 and TRBJ2-5; possibly TRBD2 for D (5 bases). Judging by the DNA end, TRBJ2-7 fits better; the J call may be wrong. Germline V lookup: CDR1 SGHTS, CDR2 YDEGEE. The CDR3 extends over 11 amino acids.

This clone showed up just once. V gene TRBV5-1 combines with J gene TRBJ2-7; possibly TRBD2 for D (6 bases). The CDR3 is made up of 14 amino acids. CDR1 SGHRS and CDR2 YFSETQ come from the germline V gene. V was clipped by 4 bases and J by 2 bases, with 13 bases between them. DNA for the CDR3: TGCGCCAGCAGCATGCGGGACTCCACCTACGAGCAGTACTTC. This translates into CASSMRDSTYEQYF.

This chain links TRBV5-1 with TRBJ2-7, with D perhaps matching TRBD1 (6 bases). V lost 0 bases and J 6 bases, leaving 10 bases between the germline ends. The CDR3 sequence is 13 residues long. Germline CDR1 is SGHRS and CDR2 is YFSETQ. In nucleotides, the CDR3 is TGCGCCAGCAGCTTGGAGGGGGTCGGCGAGCAGTACTTC. Translation gives CASSLEGVGEQYF.

The gene calls are TRBV19 and TRBJ2-7, with D unresolved. The CDR3 has 14 amino acids. V lost 7 bases and J lost 0, with 13 bases in between. The V gene's germline CDR1 is LNHDA and CDR2 SQIVND (reference sequence). For the CDR3, the DNA is TGTGCCAGTACCGCCAGTCCAAGCTCCTACGAGCAGTACTTC. Residues: CASTASPSSYEQYF.

The gene calls are TRBV28 and TRBJ2-5, with 10 bases identical to TRBD1. Germline-derived CDR1 and CDR2 are MDHEN and SYDVKM. The junction had 16 bases not matched to a gene; V was cut back by 4 bases and J by 5 bases. The length of the CDR3 is 18 residues. The chain's CDR3 is CASSSGTRDRGPRETQYF. As DNA, the CDR3 is TGTGCCAGCAGTTCCGGGACTAGGGACAGGGGTCCACGGGAGACCCAGTACTTC.